Shown below are 20 T cell receptor beta chains from a single sample sequenced in a study of cytomegalovirus exposure and HLA in healthy donors. In the PCR, 60 Vbeta and 13 Jbeta primers were used. TCRdb keeps only in-frame clones here, not all; method: immunoSEQ multiplex PCR. The table shows approximately 90,000 clones, with around 85% occurring only once. Sequencing used PBMCs. The receptors shown here come from a man aged 40-49 years in good health and CMV-seropositive.

The chain is built from TRBV5-1 and TRBJ1-5; D gene ambiguous. The germline V gene has CDR1 SGHRS and CDR2 YFSETQ. Trimming removed 4 bases at V and 0 bases at J, with 8 bases between. This CDR3 spans 14 amino acids. CDR3 region: CASSLDYSNQPQHF. The CDR3 DNA reads as TGCGCCAGCAGCCTCGACTATAGCAATCAGCCCCAGCATTTT.

The chain links TRBV19 to TRBJ1-4; a weak D match, TRBD1 (5 bases). V lost 3 bases and J 7 bases, leaving 12 bases between the germline ends. There are 14 residues in the CDR3. Germline V gene sequence: CDR1 LNHDA, CDR2 SQIVND (reference sequence). CDR3 DNA: TGTGCCAGTAGTATGGGGGGACGGGGTGAAAAACTGTTTTTT. Translation: CASSMGGRGEKLFF.

This chain uses TRBV14 with TRBJ1-1, with D unclear. The germline CDR1 and CDR2 sequences are SGHDN and FVKESK. CDR3 size: 13 residues. Trimming cost V 3 bases and J 1 base, with 6 bases left between them. CDR3 DNA: TGTGCCAGCAGCCATGCGGGGAACACTGAAGCTTTCTTT. As protein: CASSHAGNTEAFF.

CDR3 sequence (DNA): TGCGCCAGCAGCCAAGCCCTAGCGGGGACGAACACCGGGGAGCTGTTTTTT. This gives the protein CASSQALAGTNTGELFF. The chain combines TRBV4-1 with TRBJ2-2; 9 bases map to TRBD2. The CDR3 consists of 17 residues. With V trimmed by 1 base and J by 0 bases, 3 bases remained unmatched. Germline CDR1 reads MGHRA; CDR2 reads YSYEKL.

This clone was observed once. The junction does not match germline at one end; this may be a read error. The chain couples TRBV27 to TRBJ1-6; the match to TRBD1 covers 10 bases. The CDR3 has 15 amino acids. The V gene's germline CDR1 is MNHEY and CDR2 SMNVEV (reference sequence). The CDR3, as DNA: TGTGCCAGTTGCCCGACAGGGGGCTATTATTCACCCCTCCACTTT. Protein sequence: CASCPTGGYYSPLHF.

A few counts support this clone. This sequence joins TRBV7-8 and TRBJ2-7; tentative D call: TRBD2 (5 bases). This CDR3 contains 19 residues. Germline V CDR1 and CDR2: SGHVS, FQNEAQ. Between the trimmed V and J ends, which lost 4 bases and 0 bases, there was a span of 25 bases. CDR3 protein: CASSYSPGWVISGSYEQYF. The CDR3 nucleotides read TGTGCCAGCAGCTACTCCCCGGGGTGGGTCATCTCCGGCTCCTACGAGCAGTACTTC.

The chain combines TRBV2 with TRBJ2-7; TRBD2 agrees at 9 bases. V lost 4 bases and J lost 4; bases outside the gene matches: 5. Germline lookup yields CDR1 SNHLY and CDR2 FYNNEI. This CDR3 contains 14 residues. The CDR3 spells CASSVGGRVYEQYF. Here the CDR3 DNA reads TGTGCCAGCAGTGTAGGCGGGAGGGTTTACGAGCAGTACTTC.

The chain recombines TRBV19 with TRBJ2-3; TRBD1 aligns across 9 bases. After removal of 9 bases from V and 2 bases from J, the junction contained 9 bases not matched to a gene. From germline, CDR1 is LNHDA and CDR2 SQIVND (reference sequence). The CDR3 totals 15 residues. Written as DNA, the CDR3 is TGTGCCAGCTCGTTACAGGGGGCTCACACAGATACGCAGTATTTT. As protein: CASSLQGAHTDTQYF.

The V gene is TRBV28, the J gene TRBJ2-3; D is unresolved. Trimming removed 3 bases at V and 3 bases at J, with 13 bases between. This CDR3 spans 15 amino acids. Germline V gene lookup returns CDR1 MDHEN and CDR2 SYDVKM. CDR3 DNA: TGTGCCAGCAGTTTCGCTAGTGTACGGACAGATACGCAGTATTTT. Residues: CASSFASVRTDTQYF.

V gene TRBV7-6 combines with J gene TRBJ2-7, with 8 bases matching TRBD2. V was pared by 5 bases and J by 4 bases, with 13 bases of the junction left unmatched. Germline CDR1 reads SGHVS; CDR2 reads FNYEAQ. The CDR3 loop spans 16 amino acids. The DNA of the CDR3 is TGTGCCAGCAGCCTTAGACTAGCGCAGGCGGGTTACGAGCAGTACTTC. Amino acid sequence: CASSLRLAQAGYEQYF.

The chain joins TRBV14 to TRBJ2-7; D unclear. The germline V gene has CDR1 SGHDN and CDR2 FVKESK. Trimming took off 0 bases at V and 0 bases at J, with 12 bases between the two ends. The CDR3 contains 16 residues. The CDR3 coding sequence is TGTGCCAGCAGCCAAGATCTTCCCCAGATCTCCTACGAGCAGTACTTC. It translates to CASSQDLPQISYEQYF. The whole variable domain, remainder taken from reference TRBV14 and TRBJ2-7, is EAGVTQFPSHSVIEKGQTVTLRCDPISGHDNLYWYRRVMGKEIKFLLHFVKESKQDESGMPNNRFLAERTGGTYSTLKVQPAELEDSGVYFCASSQDLPQISYEQYFGPGTRLTVT.

This clone occurred a few times. This chain joins TRBV4-1 and TRBJ2-7; TRBD2 is a possible D gene (6 bases). Germline CDR1 reads MGHRA; CDR2 reads YSYEKL. V dropped 1 base and J dropped 2 bases, with 9 bases sitting between them. The CDR3 extends over 14 amino acids. The CDR3 nucleotides read TGCGCCAGCAGCCAAGCGTGGGGGGCCTACGAGCAGTACTTC. Its translation: CASSQAWGAYEQYF.

CDR3 DNA sequence: TGTGCCAGCAGTCAGACTAGCGTCAGAGAGACCCAGTACTTC. Its translation: CASSQTSVRETQYF. The chain couples TRBV6-5 to TRBJ2-5, with 8 bases that match TRBD2. This CDR3 is 14 amino acids long. Germline-derived CDR1 and CDR2 are MNHEY and SVGAGI. The J segment lost 4 bases and the V segment lost 5 bases, leaving 6 bases of the junction unmatched.

This chain links TRBV5-4 with TRBJ2-5; D is possibly TRBD1 (5 bases). The CDR3 is 13 residues long. Germline CDR1 SGHNT, CDR2 YYREEE (reference sequence). Between the trimmed V and J ends, which lost 4 bases and 7 bases, there was a span of 14 bases. The CDR3, as DNA: TGTGCCAGCAGCGGGGTCGATCAGGGGACCCAGTACTTC. Protein sequence: CASSGVDQGTQYF.

V and J are TRBV12-2 and TRBJ1-5; the D call in the table, TRBD1, was not verified against the DNA. TRBV12-2 is noted as a pseudogene. CDR3 length equals 17 residues. CDR3 amino acids: CASRLTLGQSHIQPQHF. In DNA form, the CDR3 reads TGTGCAAGTCGCTTAACATTGGGACAATCACACATTCAGCCCCAGCATTTT.

This clone was recorded only once. The chain links TRBV28 to TRBJ2-1; D perhaps matches TRBD2 (6 bases). The length of the CDR3 is 15 residues. Trimming took off 5 bases at V and 0 bases at J, with 11 bases between the two ends. Germline lookup yields CDR1 MDHEN and CDR2 SYDVKM. The CDR3 reads CASSDSGDSYNEQFF. For the CDR3, the DNA is TGTGCCAGCAGTGATAGCGGAGACTCCTACAATGAGCAGTTCTTC.

The chain couples TRBV11-3 to TRBJ2-7; the D gene is possibly TRBD2 (6 bases). This CDR3 contains 13 residues. Germline CDR1 reads SGHNT; CDR2 reads YENEEA. Trimming pared 3 bases from V and 4 bases from J, leaving 10 bases between. The CDR3 protein is CASSLGLGYEQYF. DNA of the CDR3: TGTGCCAGCAGCTTGGGACTCGGGTACGAGCAGTACTTC.

The chain recombines TRBV11-3 with TRBJ2-1; 9 bases are shared with TRBD1. Germline V lookup: CDR1 SGHNT, CDR2 YENEEA. The V segment lost 7 bases and the J segment 7 bases; nucleotides outside the gene matches: 8. The CDR3 is 14 residues long. DNA of the CDR3: TGTGCCAGCACACTGCCGGGACAGGGAAATGAGCAGTTCTTC. As protein: CASTLPGQGNEQFF.

This chain uses TRBV4-1 with TRBJ2-2; D call uncertain. The CDR3 sequence is 16 residues long. Between the trimmed V and J ends, which lost 4 bases and 4 bases, there was a span of 16 bases. CDR1 is MGHRA and CDR2 is YSYEKL in the germline V gene. The CDR3 is CASSRSSHSGTGELFF. DNA of the CDR3: TGCGCCAGCAGCCGCTCGTCGCACTCGGGCACCGGGGAGCTGTTTTTT.

This clone showed up just once. This rearrangement joins TRBV28 to TRBJ2-5, with 7 positions matching TRBD1. TRBJ2-7 matches the DNA end more closely, so the J call is doubtful. CDR1 and CDR2 from the germline V gene are MDHEN and SYDVKM. This CDR3 is built from 12 residues. The CDR3 nucleotides are TGTCGCACTAAGGGGGCGAACTACGAGCAGTACTTC. Translated: CRTKGANYEQYF.